The entry that follows covers one T cell receptor (beta chain) sequence. The sample is drawn from a study of T cells after yellow fever vaccination. About the research overall: Each low-cell-number fraction was prepared by means of SMART-Seq v4 Ultra Low Input.

For TCR, cDNA came from 5'RACE template switching, which added a universal primer site and UMIs. TCRdb passed the 5' RACE reads through MiXCR, listing each CDR3 protein once. Of about 320,000 distinct CDR3 sequences listed, about 12% are singletons. Looked up from germline, CDR1 is DFQATT and CDR2 is SNEGSKA (reference sequence). V lost 1 base and J 3 bases, leaving 11 bases between the germline ends. This CDR3 spans 14 amino acids. This TCR was recovered from a man between 18 and 35 years old who received the YFV17D yellow fever vaccine. The sequences come from CD4+ T cells sorted from PBMCs, collected 15 days after the yellow fever booster vaccination. The rearrangement links TRBV20-1 to TRBJ2-3; D may match TRBD1 or TRBD2 (5 bases each). CDR3 residues: CSARVWGGTDTQYF. CDR3 DNA: TGCAGTGCTAGAGTATGGGGCGGGACAGATACGCAGTATTTT.